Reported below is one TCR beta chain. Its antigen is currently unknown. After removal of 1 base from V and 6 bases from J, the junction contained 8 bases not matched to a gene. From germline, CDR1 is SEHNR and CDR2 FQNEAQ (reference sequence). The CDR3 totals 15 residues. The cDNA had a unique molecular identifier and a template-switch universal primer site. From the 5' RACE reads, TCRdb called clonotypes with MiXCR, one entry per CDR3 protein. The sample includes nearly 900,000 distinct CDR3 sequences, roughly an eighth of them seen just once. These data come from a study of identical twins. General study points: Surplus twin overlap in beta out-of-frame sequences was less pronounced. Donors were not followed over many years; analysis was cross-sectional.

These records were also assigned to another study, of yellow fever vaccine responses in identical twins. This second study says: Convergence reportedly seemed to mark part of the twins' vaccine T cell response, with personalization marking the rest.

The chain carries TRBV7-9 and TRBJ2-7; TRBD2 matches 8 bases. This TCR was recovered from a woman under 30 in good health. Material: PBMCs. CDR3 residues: CASSLGGTSGFEQYV. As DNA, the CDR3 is TGTGCCAGCAGCTTAGGGGGGACTAGTGGGTTCGAGCAGTACGTC.